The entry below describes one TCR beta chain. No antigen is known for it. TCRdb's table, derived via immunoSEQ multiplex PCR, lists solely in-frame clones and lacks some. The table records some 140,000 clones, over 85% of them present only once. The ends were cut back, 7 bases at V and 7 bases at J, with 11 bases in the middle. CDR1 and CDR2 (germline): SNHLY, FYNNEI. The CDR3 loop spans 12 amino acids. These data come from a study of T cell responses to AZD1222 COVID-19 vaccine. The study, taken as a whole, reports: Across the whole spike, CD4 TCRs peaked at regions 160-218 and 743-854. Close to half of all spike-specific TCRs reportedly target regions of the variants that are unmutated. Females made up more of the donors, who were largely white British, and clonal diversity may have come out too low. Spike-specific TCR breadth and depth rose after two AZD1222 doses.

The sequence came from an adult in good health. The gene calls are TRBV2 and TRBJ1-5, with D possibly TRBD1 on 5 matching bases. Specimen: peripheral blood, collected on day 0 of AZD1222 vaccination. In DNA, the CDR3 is TGTGCCAGCACCCCAGGGCGACAGCCCCAGCATTTT. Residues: CASTPGRQPQHF. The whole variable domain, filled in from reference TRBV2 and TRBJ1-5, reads EPEVTQTPSHQVTQMGQEVILRCVPISNHLYFYWYRQILGQKVEFLVSFYNNEISEKSEIFDDQFSVERPDGSNFTLKIRSTKLEDSAMYFCASTPGRQPQHFGDGTRLSIL.